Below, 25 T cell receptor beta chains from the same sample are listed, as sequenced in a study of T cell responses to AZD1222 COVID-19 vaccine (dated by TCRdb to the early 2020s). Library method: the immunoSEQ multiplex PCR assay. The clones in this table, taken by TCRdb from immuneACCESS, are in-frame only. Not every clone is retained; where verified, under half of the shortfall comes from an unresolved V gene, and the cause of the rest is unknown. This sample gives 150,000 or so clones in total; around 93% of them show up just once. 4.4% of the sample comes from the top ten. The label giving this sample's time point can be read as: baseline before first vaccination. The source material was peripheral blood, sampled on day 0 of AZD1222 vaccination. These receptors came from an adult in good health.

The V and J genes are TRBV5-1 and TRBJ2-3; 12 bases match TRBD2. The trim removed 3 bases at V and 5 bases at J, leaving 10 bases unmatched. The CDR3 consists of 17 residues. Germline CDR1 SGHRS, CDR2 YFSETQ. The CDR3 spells CASSYRSPGLAGDTQYF. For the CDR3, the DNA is TGCGCCAGCAGCTACCGATCACCGGGACTAGCGGGAGATACGCAGTATTTT.

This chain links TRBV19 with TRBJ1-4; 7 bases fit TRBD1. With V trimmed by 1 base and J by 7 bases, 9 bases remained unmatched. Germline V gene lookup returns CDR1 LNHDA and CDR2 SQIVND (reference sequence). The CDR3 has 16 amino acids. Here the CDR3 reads CASSIAGQPGGEKLFF. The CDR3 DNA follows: TGTGCCAGTAGTATAGCGGGACAGCCCGGCGGTGAAAAACTGTTTTTT.

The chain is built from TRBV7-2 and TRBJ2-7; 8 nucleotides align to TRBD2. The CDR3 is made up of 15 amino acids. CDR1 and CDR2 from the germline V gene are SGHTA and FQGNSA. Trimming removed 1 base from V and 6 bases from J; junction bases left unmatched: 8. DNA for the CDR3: TGTGCCAGCAGCTTAGTCCCCGGGAGGGCCAGCGAGCAGTACTTC. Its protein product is CASSLVPGRASEQYF.

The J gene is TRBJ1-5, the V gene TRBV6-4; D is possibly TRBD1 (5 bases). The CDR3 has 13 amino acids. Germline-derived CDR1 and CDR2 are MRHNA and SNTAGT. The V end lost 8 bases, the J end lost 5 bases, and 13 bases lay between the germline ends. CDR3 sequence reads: CASGQGLDQPQHF. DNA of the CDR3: TGTGCCAGCGGGCAGGGTCTCGATCAGCCCCAGCATTTT.

This CDR3 reads CASSPRGYGYTF. Written as DNA, the CDR3 is TGTGCCAGCAGCCCCCGGGGATATGGCTACACCTTC. The chain recombines TRBV7-3 with TRBJ1-2, with D uncertain. This CDR3 is built from 12 residues. Trimming took 5 bases from V and 5 from J, leaving 9 bases between them. Germline CDR1 reads SGHTA; CDR2 reads FQGTGA.

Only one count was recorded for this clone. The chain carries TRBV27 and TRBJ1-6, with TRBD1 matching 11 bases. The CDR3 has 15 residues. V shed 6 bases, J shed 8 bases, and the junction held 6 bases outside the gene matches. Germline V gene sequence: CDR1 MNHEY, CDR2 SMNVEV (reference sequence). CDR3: CASSPRDRGYSPLHF. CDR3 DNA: TGTGCCAGCAGCCCCCGGGACAGGGGGTATTCACCCCTCCACTTT.

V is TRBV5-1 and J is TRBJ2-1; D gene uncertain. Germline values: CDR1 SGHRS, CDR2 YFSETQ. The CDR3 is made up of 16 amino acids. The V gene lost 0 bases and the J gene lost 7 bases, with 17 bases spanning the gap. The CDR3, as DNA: TGCGCCAGCAGCTTGGACCAACTGGTCGTAGGAAATGAGCAGTTCTTC. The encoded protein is CASSLDQLVVGNEQFF.

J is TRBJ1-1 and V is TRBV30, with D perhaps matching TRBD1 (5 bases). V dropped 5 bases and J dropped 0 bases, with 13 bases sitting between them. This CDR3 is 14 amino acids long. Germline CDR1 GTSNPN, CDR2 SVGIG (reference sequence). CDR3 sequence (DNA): TGTGCCTGGGTGAGGGGACTTTTGAACACTGAAGCTTTCTTT. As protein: CAWVRGLLNTEAFF.

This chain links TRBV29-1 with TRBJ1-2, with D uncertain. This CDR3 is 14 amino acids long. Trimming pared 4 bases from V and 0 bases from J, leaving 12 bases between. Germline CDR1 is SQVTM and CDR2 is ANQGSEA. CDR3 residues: CSVVPDRTNYGYTF. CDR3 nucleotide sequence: TGCAGCGTTGTTCCGGACCGCACTAACTATGGCTACACCTTC. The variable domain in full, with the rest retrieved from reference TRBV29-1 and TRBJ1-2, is SAVISQKPSRDICQRGTSLTIQCQVDSQVTMMFWYRQQPGQSLTLIATANQGSEATYESGFVIDKFPISRPNLTFSTLTVSNMSPEDSSIYLCSVVPDRTNYGYTFGSGTRLTVV.

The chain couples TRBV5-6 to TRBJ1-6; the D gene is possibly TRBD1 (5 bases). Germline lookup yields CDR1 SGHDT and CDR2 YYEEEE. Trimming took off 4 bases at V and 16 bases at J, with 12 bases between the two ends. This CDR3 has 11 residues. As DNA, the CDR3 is TGTGCCAGCAGCCTGGGGACCTCTCTCCACTTT. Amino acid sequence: CASSLGTSLHF.

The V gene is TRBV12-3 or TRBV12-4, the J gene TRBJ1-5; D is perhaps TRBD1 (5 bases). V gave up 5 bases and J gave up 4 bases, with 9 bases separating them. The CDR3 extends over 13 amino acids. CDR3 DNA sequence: TGTGCCAGCAGTCCGACAGCTAATCAGCCCCAGCATTTT. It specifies CASSPTANQPQHF.

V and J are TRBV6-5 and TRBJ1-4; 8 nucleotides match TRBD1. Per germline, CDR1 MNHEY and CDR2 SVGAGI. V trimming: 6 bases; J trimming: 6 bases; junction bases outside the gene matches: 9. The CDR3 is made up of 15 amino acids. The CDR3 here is CASSSGTGGHEKLFF. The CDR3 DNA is TGTGCCAGCAGCTCCGGGACAGGCGGTCATGAAAAACTGTTTTTT.

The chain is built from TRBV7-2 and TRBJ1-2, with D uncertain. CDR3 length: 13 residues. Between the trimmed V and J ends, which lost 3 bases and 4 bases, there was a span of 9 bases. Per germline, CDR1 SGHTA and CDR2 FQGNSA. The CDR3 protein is CASSLLGGYGYTF. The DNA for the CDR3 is TGTGCCAGCAGCTTGCTCGGCGGCTATGGCTACACCTTC.

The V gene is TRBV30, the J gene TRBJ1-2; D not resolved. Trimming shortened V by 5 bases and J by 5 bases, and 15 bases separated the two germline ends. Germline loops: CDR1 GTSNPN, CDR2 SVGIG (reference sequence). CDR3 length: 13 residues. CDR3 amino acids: CAWFRLQTYGYTF. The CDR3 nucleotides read TGTGCCTGGTTTCGGCTACAGACTTATGGCTACACCTTC.

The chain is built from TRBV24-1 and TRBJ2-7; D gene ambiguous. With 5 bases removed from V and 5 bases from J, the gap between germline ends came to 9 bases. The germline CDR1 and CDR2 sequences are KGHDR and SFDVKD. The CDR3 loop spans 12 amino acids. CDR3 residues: CATSASPHEQYF. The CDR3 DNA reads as TGTGCCACCAGTGCCTCTCCCCACGAGCAGTACTTC.

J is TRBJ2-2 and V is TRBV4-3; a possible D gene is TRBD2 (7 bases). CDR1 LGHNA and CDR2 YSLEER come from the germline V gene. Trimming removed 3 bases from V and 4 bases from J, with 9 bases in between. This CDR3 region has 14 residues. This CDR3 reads CASSQRGGTGELFF. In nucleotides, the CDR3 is TGCGCCAGCAGCCAGAGGGGGGGCACCGGGGAGCTGTTTTTT.

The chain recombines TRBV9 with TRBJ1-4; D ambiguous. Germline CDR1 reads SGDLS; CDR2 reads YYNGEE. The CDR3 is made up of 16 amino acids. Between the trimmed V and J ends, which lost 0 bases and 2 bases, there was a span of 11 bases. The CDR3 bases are TGTGCCAGCAGCGTAGGTATCTTCAGTACTAATGAAAAACTGTTTTTT. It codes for CASSVGIFSTNEKLFF.

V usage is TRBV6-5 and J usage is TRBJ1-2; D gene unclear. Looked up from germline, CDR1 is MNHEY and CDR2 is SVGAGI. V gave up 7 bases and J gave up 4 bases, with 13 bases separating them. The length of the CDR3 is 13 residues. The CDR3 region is CASTSTPSYGYTF. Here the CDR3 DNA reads TGTGCCAGCACCAGCACGCCTTCCTATGGCTACACCTTC.

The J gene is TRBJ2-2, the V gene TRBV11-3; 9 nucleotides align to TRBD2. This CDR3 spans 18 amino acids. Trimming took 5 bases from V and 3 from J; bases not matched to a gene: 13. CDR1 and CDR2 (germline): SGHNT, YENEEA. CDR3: CASSLGGLAGTHTGELFF. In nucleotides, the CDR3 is TGTGCCAGCAGCCTAGGGGGTCTAGCGGGGACCCACACCGGGGAGCTGTTTTTT.

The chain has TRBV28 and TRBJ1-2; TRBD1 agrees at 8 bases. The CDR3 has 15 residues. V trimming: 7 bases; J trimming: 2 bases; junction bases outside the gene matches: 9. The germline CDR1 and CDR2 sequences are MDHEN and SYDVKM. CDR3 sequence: CASIGPGGANYGYTF. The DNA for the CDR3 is TGTGCCAGCATCGGCCCAGGGGGCGCCAACTATGGCTACACCTTC.

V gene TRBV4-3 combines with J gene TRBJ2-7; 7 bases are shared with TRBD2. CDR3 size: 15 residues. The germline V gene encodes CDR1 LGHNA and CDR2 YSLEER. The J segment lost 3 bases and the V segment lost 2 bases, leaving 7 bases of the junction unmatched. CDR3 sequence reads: CASSQFRGDIYEQYF. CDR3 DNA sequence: TGCGCCAGCAGCCAATTCCGGGGGGATATCTACGAGCAGTACTTC.

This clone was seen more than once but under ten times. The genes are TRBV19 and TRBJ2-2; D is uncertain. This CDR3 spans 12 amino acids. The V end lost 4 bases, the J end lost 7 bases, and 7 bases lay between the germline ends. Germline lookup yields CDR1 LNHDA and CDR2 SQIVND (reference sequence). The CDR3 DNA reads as TGTGCCAGTAGTAAGAGCCACGGGGAGCTGTTTTTT. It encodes CASSKSHGELFF.

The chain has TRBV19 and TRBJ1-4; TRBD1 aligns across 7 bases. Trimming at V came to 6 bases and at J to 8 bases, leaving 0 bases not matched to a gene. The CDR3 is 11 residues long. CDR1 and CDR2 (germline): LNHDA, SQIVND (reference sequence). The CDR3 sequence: CASRDREKLFF. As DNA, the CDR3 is TGTGCCAGTAGGGACAGGGAAAAACTGTTTTTT. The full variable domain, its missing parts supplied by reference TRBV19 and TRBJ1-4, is DGGITQSPKYLFRKEGQNVTLSCEQNLNHDAMYWYRQDPGQGLRLIYYSQIVNDFQKGDIAEGYSVSREKKESFPLTVTSAQKNPTAFYLCASRDREKLFFGSGTQLSVL.

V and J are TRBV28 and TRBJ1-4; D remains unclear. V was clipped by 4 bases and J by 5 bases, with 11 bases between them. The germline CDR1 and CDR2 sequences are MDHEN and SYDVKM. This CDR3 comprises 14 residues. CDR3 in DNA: TGTGCCAGCAGTTATGGAACAGCAAATGAAAAACTGTTTTTT. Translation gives CASSYGTANEKLFF. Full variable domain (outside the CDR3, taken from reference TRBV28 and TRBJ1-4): DVKVTQSSRYLVKRTGEKVFLECVQDMDHENMFWYRQDPGLGLRLIYFSYDVKMKEKGDIPEGYSVSREKKERFSLILESASTNQTSMYLCASSYGTANEKLFFGSGTQLSVL.

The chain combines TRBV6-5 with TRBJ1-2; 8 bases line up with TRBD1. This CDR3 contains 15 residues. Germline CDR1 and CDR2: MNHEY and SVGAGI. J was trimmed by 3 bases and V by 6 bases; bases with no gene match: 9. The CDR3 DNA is TGTGCCAGCAGGCCCCAGGGGGCACTCCACTATGGCTACACCTTC. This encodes CASRPQGALHYGYTF.